Given below is one T cell receptor (beta chain) in context. One junction end disagrees with the germline gene, perhaps due to a read error. This entry belongs to a study of cytomegalovirus exposure and HLA in healthy donors. PCR primers comprised 60 Vbeta and 13 Jbeta primers. Using immunoSEQ multiplex PCR, the repertoire was profiled, and TCRdb retains in-frame clones only, with some absent. The table shows 170,000 or so clones, with roughly 83% occurring only once. Germline values: CDR1 LNHNV, CDR2 YYDKDF (reference sequence). The CDR3 covers 15 residues. Sequenced sample: PBMCs. The clonotype comes from a boy aged 2 to 10 in good health and CMV-seronegative. The chain carries TRBV15 and TRBJ1-2; D is perhaps TRBD1 (6 bases). The CDR3 sequence: CATSMGTSSNYGYPF. DNA for the CDR3: TGTGCCACCAGCATGGGGACATCCTCTAACTATGGCTACCCCTTC.